The 23 T cell receptor beta chains below come from one sample, sequenced in a study of blood T cell repertoires in COVID-19. The table came from immunoSEQ multiplex PCR; TCRdb's copy has only in-frame clones and leaves some out. The table has over 120,000 clones, about four fifths seen once; the top ten hold roughly 8.2%. The sequenced material came from peripheral blood. These receptors were obtained from a human donor in a cohort sampled during active COVID-19.

The CDR3, as DNA: TGTGCCAGCAGTGGACTCCGACTAGCGGGAGGGCCGACCGAGCAGTACTTC. This gives the protein CASSGLRLAGGPTEQYF. The chain joins TRBV2 to TRBJ2-7, with TRBD2 matching over 14 bases. CDR3 length equals 17 residues. The J segment lost 6 bases and the V segment lost 4 bases, leaving 11 bases of the junction unmatched. Looked up from germline, CDR1 is SNHLY and CDR2 is FYNNEI. The variable domain in full, with the rest retrieved from reference TRBV2 and TRBJ2-7, is EPEVTQTPSHQVTQMGQEVILRCVPISNHLYFYWYRQILGQKVEFLVSFYNNEISEKSEIFDDQFSVERPDGSNFTLKIRSTKLEDSAMYFCASSGLRLAGGPTEQYFGPGTRLTVT.

This rearrangement joins TRBV6-5 to TRBJ2-3; 7 bases agree with TRBD2. J lost 4 bases, V lost 6 bases, and 7 bases had no gene match. From germline, CDR1 is MNHEY and CDR2 SVGAGI. The CDR3 runs to 14 residues. The CDR3 reads CASRRSSGSDTQYF. The CDR3 coding sequence is TGTGCCAGCAGGAGGTCTAGCGGTTCAGATACGCAGTATTTT.

This chain uses TRBV4-2 with TRBJ2-1, with a tentative D call TRBD2 (5 bases). V was trimmed by 5 bases and J by 3 bases, leaving 14 bases between them. CDR1 and CDR2 from the germline V gene are LGHNA and YNFKEQ. The CDR3 runs 15 residues. CDR3 loop: CASSKMRESYNEQFF. DNA for the CDR3: TGTGCCAGCAGCAAGATGAGGGAGAGCTACAATGAGCAGTTCTTC.

CDR3 in DNA: TGTGCCAGCAGCTTAAGGTCTAGCGGGGGGGTAGTTCCCTACGAGCAGTACTTC. It is translated as CASSLRSSGGVVPYEQYF. V gene TRBV7-2 combines with J gene TRBJ2-7, with TRBD2 matching 12 bases. This CDR3 has 18 amino acids. Trimming at V came to 2 bases and at J to 2 bases, leaving 10 bases not matched to a gene. CDR1 and CDR2 from the germline V gene are SGHTA and FQGNSA.

The chain uses TRBV6-4 and TRBJ2-2; 8 bases are shared with TRBD2. This CDR3 is built from 17 residues. Losses at the gene ends were 6 bases for V and 3 bases for J; bases not matched to a gene: 12. CDR1 is MRHNA, CDR2 SNTAGT, per germline. This CDR3 is CASSPSGSRGDTGELFF. The CDR3 nucleotides read TGTGCCAGCAGCCCCAGCGGGAGCCGGGGGGACACCGGGGAGCTGTTTTTT.

This clone has more than one count but fewer than ten. The J gene is TRBJ1-5, the V gene TRBV19, with 11 bases that match TRBD1. The CDR3 runs 15 residues. V was pared by 5 bases and J by 3 bases, with 3 bases of the junction left unmatched. CDR1 LNHDA and CDR2 SQIVND come from the germline V gene (reference sequence). The CDR3 is CASSWDRGSNQPQHF. As DNA, the CDR3 is TGTGCCAGTAGTTGGGACAGGGGGTCCAATCAGCCCCAGCATTTT.

The J gene is TRBJ2-1, the V gene TRBV6-2 or TRBV6-3; 13 nucleotides align to TRBD2. Germline-derived CDR1 and CDR2 are MNHEY and SVGEGT. Trimming removed 5 bases from V and 5 bases from J; junction bases left unmatched: 15. The length of the CDR3 is 19 residues. The CDR3 sequence is CASSNLDKLAGGRNNEQFF. DNA of the CDR3: TGTGCCAGCAGTAACTTAGATAAACTAGCGGGAGGGAGGAACAATGAGCAGTTCTTC.

The rearrangement uses TRBV2 and TRBJ2-1; D possibly corresponds to TRBD2 (5 bases). The germline V gene has CDR1 SNHLY and CDR2 FYNNEI. The CDR3 length is 13 residues. Trimming cost V 5 bases and J 5 bases, with 10 bases left between them. This chain's CDR3 is CASSSGLNNEQFF. The CDR3 bases are TGTGCCAGCAGTTCCGGACTGAACAATGAGCAGTTCTTC.

The CDR3 is CSASLGTTYEQYF. The CDR3 DNA sequence: TGCAGTGCTAGTCTCGGGACAACGTACGAGCAGTACTTC. V usage is TRBV20-1 and J usage is TRBJ2-7, with D perhaps TRBD1 (6 bases). The V end was cut by 3 bases, the J end by 4 bases, with 13 bases between. The CDR3 is 13 residues long. CDR1 and CDR2 (germline): DFQATT, SNEGSKA (reference sequence).

The genes are TRBV5-5 and TRBJ2-3, with 13 bases identical to TRBD2. The CDR3 covers 16 residues. Germline V gene lookup returns CDR1 SGHKS and CDR2 YYEKEE (reference sequence). V lost 5 bases and J lost 4; bases outside the gene matches: 7. The CDR3 DNA sequence: TGTGCCAGCAGGTCAACTAGCGGGAGGGCGGCAGATACGCAGTATTTT. Protein: CASRSTSGRAADTQYF.

This chain connects TRBV13 to TRBJ2-3; a possible D gene is TRBD2 (6 bases). CDR1 PRHDT and CDR2 FYEKMQ come from the germline V gene (reference sequence). The ends were cut back, 2 bases at V and 1 base at J, with 16 bases in the middle. The CDR3 has 17 amino acids. This CDR3 reads CASSLRRGIAGTDTQYF. CDR3 nucleotide sequence: TGTGCCAGCAGCTTACGGCGCGGGATCGCTGGCACAGATACGCAGTATTTT.

V and J are TRBV7-9 and TRBJ1-4; 8 bases agree with TRBD1. Germline V gives CDR1 SEHNR, CDR2 FQNEAQ (reference sequence). Trimming removed 3 bases from V and 7 bases from J; junction bases left unmatched: 13. CDR3 length equals 17 residues. CDR3 sequence (DNA): TGTGCCAGCAGCTTCAAGGCAGGGGGCCATATAGTTGAAAAACTGTTTTTT. This gives the protein CASSFKAGGHIVEKLFF.

The chain has TRBV7-2 and TRBJ2-7; possible D gene TRBD2, 6 bases. CDR1 is SGHTA, CDR2 FQGNSA, per germline. V lost 5 bases and J lost 2, with 16 bases in between. The CDR3 has 15 amino acids. CDR3 protein: CASSPALSGAYEQYF. DNA for the CDR3: TGTGCCAGCAGCCCGGCGCTTAGCGGAGCCTACGAGCAGTACTTC.

The CDR3 nucleotides are TGCGCCAGCAGCGATACAGACAGGGGGCCCACTGAAGCTTTCTTT. It specifies CASSDTDRGPTEAFF. This chain joins TRBV5-1 and TRBJ1-1; 10 bases match TRBD1. This CDR3 has 15 amino acids. The J segment lost 4 bases and the V segment lost 4 bases, leaving 7 bases of the junction unmatched. Looked up from germline, CDR1 is SGHRS and CDR2 is YFSETQ.

The chain couples TRBV21-1 to TRBJ2-7; whether TRBD1, the table's D call, matches the DNA was not checked. TRBV21-1 counts as a pseudogene. The CDR3 loop spans 15 amino acids. CDR3 sequence (DNA): TGTGCCAGCAGCGAACGTTTGGACAGGGTCAGCGAGCAGTACTTC. It encodes CASSERLDRVSEQYF.

The V call is TRBV6-6, the J call TRBJ2-1; a possible D gene is TRBD2 (7 bases). The CDR3 is made up of 11 amino acids. Germline V gene sequence: CDR1 MNHNY, CDR2 SVGAGI (reference sequence). The V and J ends lost 11 bases and 6 bases respectively, with 11 bases between them. CDR3 nucleotides: TGTGCCGGGGGGGCGGGCAATGAGCAGTTCTTC. As protein: CAGGAGNEQFF.

The rearrangement links TRBV18 to TRBJ1-4; unclear D gene. CDR3 length: 15 amino acids. Germline CDR1 and CDR2: KGHSH and LQKENI. V dropped 3 bases and J dropped 3 bases, with 11 bases sitting between them. CDR3 region: CASSPYPLPNEKLFF. The CDR3 DNA reads as TGTGCCAGCTCACCCTACCCTCTCCCTAATGAAAAACTGTTTTTT. Looking up the rest from reference TRBV18 and TRBJ1-4 gives the full variable domain: NAGVMQNPRHLVRRRGQEARLRCSPMKGHSHVYWYRQLPEEGLKFMVYLQKENIIDESGMPKERFSAEFPKEGPSILRIQQVVRGDSAAYFCASSPYPLPNEKLFFGSGTQLSVL.

This clone occurred once. As DNA, the CDR3 is TGTGCCAGTACGGGGTCCCCGAAAATTTCCTCCTACGAGCAGTACTTC. Protein sequence: CASTGSPKISSYEQYF. This chain links TRBV28 with TRBJ2-7, with D possibly matching TRBD2 (5 bases). Germline V lookup: CDR1 MDHEN, CDR2 SYDVKM. The CDR3 totals 16 residues. Trimming stripped 9 bases from V and 0 bases from J, with 21 bases between.

The chain's CDR3 is CASSQVVEQQFF. The CDR3 nucleotides are TGTGCCAGCAGCCAAGTAGTCGAGCAGCAGTTCTTC. V gene TRBV3-1 (or the pseudogene TRBV3-2) combines with J gene TRBJ2-1; D unresolved. Germline V gene lookup returns CDR1 LGHDT and CDR2 YNNKEL (reference sequence). Trimming pared 1 base from V and 11 bases from J, leaving 9 bases between. CDR3 length equals 12 residues.

V gene TRBV29-1 combines with J gene TRBJ1-5; 8 nucleotides align to TRBD1. This CDR3 comprises 13 residues. V dropped 4 bases and J dropped 9; count of bases not matched to a gene: 8. The germline V gene encodes CDR1 SQVTM and CDR2 ANQGSEA. The CDR3 is CSVAQGAERPQHF. The CDR3 nucleotides read TGCAGCGTTGCTCAGGGGGCTGAACGGCCCCAGCATTTT.

The chain employs TRBV28 and TRBJ1-1, with 9 bases identical to TRBD1. J was trimmed by 4 bases and V by 6 bases; bases with no gene match: 6. Per germline, CDR1 MDHEN and CDR2 SYDVKM. There are 14 residues in the CDR3. The CDR3 reads CASRRTGALTEAFF. For the CDR3, the DNA is TGTGCCAGCAGAAGGACAGGGGCCCTCACTGAAGCTTTCTTT.

This chain joins TRBV29-1 and TRBJ2-5, with D perhaps TRBD2 (7 bases). Trimming removed 7 bases at V and 2 bases at J, with 17 bases between. The CDR3 is made up of 14 amino acids. Germline CDR1 is SQVTM and CDR2 is ANQGSEA. The CDR3, as DNA: TGCAGCGGCGGGGGAGGACAGAAACAAGAGACCCAGTACTTC. Its translation: CSGGGGQKQETQYF.

This clone was seen a handful of times. The V call is TRBV10-3, the J call TRBJ2-1; possible D gene TRBD1, 5 bases. Deletions cut 3 bases from V and 10 bases from J, with 19 bases between. The CDR3 has 15 residues. Germline loops: CDR1 ENHRY, CDR2 SYGVKD. The CDR3 reads CAISEPGITVFEQFF. CDR3 in DNA: TGTGCCATCAGTGAACCAGGGATTACAGTCTTCGAGCAGTTCTTC.